The 11 T cell receptor beta chains reported below all come from one sample, sequenced in a study of OX40 agonist ivuxolimab in advanced cancers. Produced via immunoSEQ multiplex PCR; TCRdb's table is partial and in-frame only. There are over 30,000 clones in the sample; approximately 78% occur only once, and about 2% lies in the top ten. This sample comprised CD4+ or CD8+ T cells sorted from blood, obtained in a trial of the OX40 agonist ivuxolimab. The receptors originated from an adult with an advanced solid tumor such as melanoma, head and neck, liver or kidney cancer.

This clone was counted between two and nine times. The chain couples TRBV2 to TRBJ1-5; tentatively, D is TRBD1 (5 bases). Germline V CDR1 and CDR2: SNHLY, FYNNEI. The CDR3 runs to 15 residues. Trimming cost V 1 base and J 5 bases, with 12 bases left between them. The CDR3 DNA is TGTGCCAGCAGTGAAGGCAGGGCACTACATCAGCCCCAGCATTTT. This codes for CASSEGRALHQPQHF.

V is TRBV28 and J is TRBJ2-7; 9 nucleotides match TRBD1. The CDR3 loop spans 15 amino acids. After removal of 3 bases from V and 0 bases from J, the junction contained 3 bases not matched to a gene. CDR1 is MDHEN, CDR2 SYDVKM, per germline. The CDR3 DNA reads TGTGCCAGCAGTTTGACAGGGGGAAACTCCTACGAGCAGTACTTC. Translated: CASSLTGGNSYEQYF. Full variable domain (remainder filled in from reference TRBV28 and TRBJ2-7): DVKVTQSSRYLVKRTGEKVFLECVQDMDHENMFWYRQDPGLGLRLIYFSYDVKMKEKGDIPEGYSVSREKKERFSLILESASTNQTSMYLCASSLTGGNSYEQYFGPGTRLTVT.

This clone is a singleton in its sample. CDR3 in amino acids: CASSVAGTGQTGELFF. The CDR3 DNA is TGTGCCAGCAGCGTCGCCGGGACAGGGCAAACCGGGGAGCTGTTTTTT. The chain links TRBV9 to TRBJ2-2; TRBD1 matches at 9 bases. From germline, CDR1 is SGDLS and CDR2 YYNGEE. CDR3 size: 16 residues. Losses at the gene ends were 2 bases for V and 5 bases for J; bases not matched to a gene: 7.

The chain is built from TRBV6-1 and TRBJ2-7; D might be TRBD1 or TRBD2, each matching 5 bases. V lost 4 bases, J lost 2 bases, and 15 bases lay in between. The CDR3 runs 15 residues. Per germline, CDR1 MNHNS and CDR2 SASEGT. CDR3 sequence reads: CASSVRETGPYEQYF. The CDR3 nucleotides read TGTGCCAGCAGTGTCCGGGAAACAGGCCCCTACGAGCAGTACTTC.

This rearrangement joins TRBV5-4 to TRBJ2-7, with a possible D match to TRBD1 (6 bases). V was pared by 1 base and J by 6 bases, with 23 bases between. The CDR3 extends over 17 amino acids. Germline V CDR1 and CDR2: SGHNT, YYREEE (reference sequence). The CDR3 nucleotides read TGTGCCAGCAGCTTGTTTACGGGACACCCAAAAAATTTCGAGCAGTACTTC. This encodes CASSLFTGHPKNFEQYF.

The chain is built from TRBV19 and TRBJ2-5; D is possibly TRBD2 (7 bases). The CDR3 sequence is 15 residues long. Trimming removed 3 bases at V and 1 base at J, with 12 bases between. Germline assignment: CDR1 LNHDA and CDR2 SQIVND (reference sequence). The CDR3 DNA is TGTGCCAGTAGTATCACGGGGGGCCTCCAAGAGACCCAGTACTTC. Amino acids: CASSITGGLQETQYF.

J is TRBJ1-4 and V is TRBV18, with TRBD1 identical over 12 bases. The V segment lost 4 bases and the J segment 7 bases; nucleotides outside the gene matches: 4. CDR1 KGHSH and CDR2 LQKENI come from the germline V gene. This CDR3 has 15 residues. CDR3 region: CASSLGTGGSEKLFF. The CDR3 coding sequence is TGTGCCAGCTCACTGGGGACAGGGGGCTCTGAAAAACTGTTTTTT.

The chain joins TRBV4-1 to TRBJ1-2, with 9 bases aligning to TRBD1. From germline, CDR1 is MGHRA and CDR2 YSYEKL. J gave up 4 bases and V 4 bases, and 10 bases lay outside the gene matches. The CDR3 is made up of 16 amino acids. The CDR3 nucleotides are TGCGCCAGCAGCCGACTCCTGGACAGGGGCGGCTATGGCTACACCTTC. This translates into CASSRLLDRGGYGYTF.

This clone was picked up one time. The chain employs TRBV6-6 and TRBJ1-6; the D gene is possibly TRBD1 (5 bases). CDR1 is MNHNY, CDR2 SVGAGI, per germline (reference sequence). The ends were cut back, 0 bases at V and 10 bases at J, with 7 bases in the middle. This CDR3 comprises 13 residues. The CDR3 protein is CASSYSGESPLHF. CDR3 DNA: TGTGCCAGCAGTTACTCGGGGGAATCACCCCTCCACTTT.

The rearrangement joins TRBV5-4 to TRBJ1-6, with D possibly TRBD1 on 5 matching bases. V lost 0 bases, J lost 7 bases, and 11 bases lay in between. Looked up from germline, CDR1 is SGHNT and CDR2 is YYREEE (reference sequence). This CDR3 is built from 15 residues. CDR3 nucleotides: TGTGCCAGCAGCTTGGACAGGCCGAAGAATTCACCCCTCCACTTT. This gives the protein CASSLDRPKNSPLHF.

This chain joins TRBV2 and TRBJ1-3; D may be TRBD1 (6 bases). Germline V lookup: CDR1 SNHLY, CDR2 FYNNEI. V lost 5 bases and J lost 0, with 11 bases in between. The CDR3 spans 15 residues. The CDR3 protein is CASSFTGISGNTIYF. The CDR3 nucleotides are TGTGCCAGCAGTTTTACAGGGATCTCTGGAAACACCATATATTTT.